This T cell receptor (beta chain) was identified in a study of regulatory T cells in long-lasting Graves disease. This clonotype was seen many times. Time point here: persistent/refractory GD, antithyroid drugs over 5 years with positive TRAb. After RNA was extracted from PBMCs, the TCR library was made from it. Germline lookup yields CDR1 DFQATT and CDR2 SNEGSKA (reference sequence). CDR3 length: 12 residues. Unmatched junction bases numbered 4, after V lost 2 bases and J lost 6 bases. For TCR beta, libraries came from iRepertoire HTBI primers and Arm-PCR of CDR3 regions. TCRdb re-analysed the multiplex PCR reads in MiXCR, keeping a single row per CDR3 protein. The sample contains 400,000 to 500,000 distinct CDR3 sequences, around a fifth of which appear only once.

This chain joins TRBV20-1 and TRBJ2-7; the match to TRBD1 covers 7 bases. This specimen consisted of peripheral blood mononuclear cells (PBMCs), obtained when the disease was refractory, from a patient treated with antithyroid drugs. The receptor was derived from a female donor with Graves disease. CDR3 bases: TGCAGTGCTAGATCAACAGGGGCCGAGCAGTACTTC. Its translation: CSARSTGAEQYF.